This TCR beta chain was retrieved from a study of blood T cells in healthy people across ages. CDR3 length equals 15 residues. Trimming stripped 5 bases from V and 4 bases from J, with 18 bases between. Germline CDR1 reads SGHAT; CDR2 reads FQDESV (reference sequence). Combining a sample-barcoded 5' primer with a J-beta primer mix, a second PCR ran for 7 to 11 cycles. Via MiXCR, TCRdb re-called the 5' RACE reads, giving one row per CDR3 protein. The table has around 1.5 million distinct CDR3 sequences, approximately 59% seen once. The sequence came from a man between 18 and 35 years old in good health. V is TRBV11-1 and J is TRBJ2-7, with D possibly TRBD1 on 6 matching bases. The sequencing sample was made of blood. The CDR3 sequence: CASSPRWGQRYEQYF. The CDR3, as DNA: TGTGCCAGCAGCCCGAGGTGGGGGCAAAGATACGAGCAGTACTTC.